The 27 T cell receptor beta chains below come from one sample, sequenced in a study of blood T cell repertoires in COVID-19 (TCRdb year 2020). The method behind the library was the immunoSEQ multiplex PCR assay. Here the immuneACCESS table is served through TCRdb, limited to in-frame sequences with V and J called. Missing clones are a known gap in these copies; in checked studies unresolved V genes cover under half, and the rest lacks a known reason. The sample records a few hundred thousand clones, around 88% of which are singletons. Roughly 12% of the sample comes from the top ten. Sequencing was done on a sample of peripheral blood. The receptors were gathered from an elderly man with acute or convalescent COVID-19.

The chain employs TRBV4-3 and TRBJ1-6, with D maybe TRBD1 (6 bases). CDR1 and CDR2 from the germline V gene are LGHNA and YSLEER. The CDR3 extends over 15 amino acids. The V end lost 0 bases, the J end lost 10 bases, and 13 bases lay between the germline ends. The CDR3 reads CASSQDVQGYSPLHF. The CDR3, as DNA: TGCGCCAGCAGCCAAGACGTTCAGGGGTACTCACCCCTCCACTTT.

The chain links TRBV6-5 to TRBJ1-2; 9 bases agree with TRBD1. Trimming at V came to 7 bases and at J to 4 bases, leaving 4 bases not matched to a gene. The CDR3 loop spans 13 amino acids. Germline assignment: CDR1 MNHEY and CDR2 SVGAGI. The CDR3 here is CASTPTGGYGYTF. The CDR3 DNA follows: TGTGCCAGCACTCCGACAGGGGGCTATGGCTACACCTTC.

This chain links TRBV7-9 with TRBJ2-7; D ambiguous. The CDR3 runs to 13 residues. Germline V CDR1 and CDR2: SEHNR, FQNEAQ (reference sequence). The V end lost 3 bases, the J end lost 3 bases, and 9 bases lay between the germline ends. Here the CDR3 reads CASSLGPNYEQYF. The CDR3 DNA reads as TGTGCCAGCAGCTTGGGCCCCAACTACGAGCAGTACTTC.

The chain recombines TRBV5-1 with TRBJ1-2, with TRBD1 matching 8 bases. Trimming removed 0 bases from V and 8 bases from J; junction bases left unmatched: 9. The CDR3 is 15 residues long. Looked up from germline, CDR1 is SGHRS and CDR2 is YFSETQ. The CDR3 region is CASSLGSWTGSGYTF. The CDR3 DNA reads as TGCGCCAGCAGCTTGGGTTCTTGGACAGGGTCAGGCTACACCTTC. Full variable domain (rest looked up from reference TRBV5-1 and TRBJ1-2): KAGVTQTPRYLIKTRGQQVTLSCSPISGHRSVSWYQQTPGQGLQFLFEYFSETQRNKGNFPGRFSGRQFSNSRSEMNVSTLELGDSALYLCASSLGSWTGSGYTFGSGTRLTVV.

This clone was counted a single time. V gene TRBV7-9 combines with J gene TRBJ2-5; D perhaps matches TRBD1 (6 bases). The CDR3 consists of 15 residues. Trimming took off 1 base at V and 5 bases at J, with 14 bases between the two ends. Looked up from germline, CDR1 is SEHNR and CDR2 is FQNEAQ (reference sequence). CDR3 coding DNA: TGTGCCAGCAGCTTAGTACAGGGCGGAGGCGAGACCCAGTACTTC. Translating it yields CASSLVQGGGETQYF.

CDR3 DNA sequence: TGCGCCAGCAGCTTGGAACTAGCGGGGCACAATGAGCAGTTCTTC. Translation gives CASSLELAGHNEQFF. The rearrangement links TRBV5-1 to TRBJ2-1, with 10 bases aligning to TRBD2. This CDR3 spans 15 amino acids. Germline V gene lookup returns CDR1 SGHRS and CDR2 YFSETQ. V shed 0 bases, J shed 5 bases, and the junction held 2 bases outside the gene matches.

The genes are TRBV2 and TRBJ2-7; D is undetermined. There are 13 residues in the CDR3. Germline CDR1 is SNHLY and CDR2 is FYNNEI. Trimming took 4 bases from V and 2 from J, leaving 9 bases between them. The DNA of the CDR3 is TGTGCCAGCAGTGCATGGCAGACCTACGAGCAGTACTTC. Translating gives CASSAWQTYEQYF.

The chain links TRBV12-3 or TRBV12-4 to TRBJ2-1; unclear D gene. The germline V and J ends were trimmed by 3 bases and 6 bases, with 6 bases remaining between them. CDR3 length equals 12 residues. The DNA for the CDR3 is TGTGCCAGCAGTTTGTGGAGCAATGAGCAGTTCTTC. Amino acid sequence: CASSLWSNEQFF.

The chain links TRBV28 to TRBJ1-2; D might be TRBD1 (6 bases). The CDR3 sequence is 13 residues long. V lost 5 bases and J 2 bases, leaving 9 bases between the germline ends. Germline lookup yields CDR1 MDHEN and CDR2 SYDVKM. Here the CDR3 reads CASSTGSNYGYTF. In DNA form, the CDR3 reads TGTGCCAGCAGTACAGGGTCCAACTATGGCTACACCTTC.

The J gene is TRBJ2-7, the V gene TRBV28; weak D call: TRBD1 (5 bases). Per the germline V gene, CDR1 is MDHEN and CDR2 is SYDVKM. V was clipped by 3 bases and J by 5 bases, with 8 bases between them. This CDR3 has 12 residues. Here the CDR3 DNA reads TGTGCCAGCAGTTTGTCAGGGAACGAGCAGTACTTC. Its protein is CASSLSGNEQYF.

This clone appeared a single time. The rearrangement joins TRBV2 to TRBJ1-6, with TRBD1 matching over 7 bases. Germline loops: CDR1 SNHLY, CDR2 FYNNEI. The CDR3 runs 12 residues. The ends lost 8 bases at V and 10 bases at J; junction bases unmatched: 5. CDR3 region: CASGQVGSPLHF. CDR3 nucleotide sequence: TGTGCCAGCGGACAGGTTGGGTCACCCCTCCACTTT.

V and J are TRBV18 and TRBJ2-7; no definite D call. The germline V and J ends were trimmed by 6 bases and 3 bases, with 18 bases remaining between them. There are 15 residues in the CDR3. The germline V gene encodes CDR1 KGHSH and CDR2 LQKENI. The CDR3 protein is CASSSQHDPFYEQYF. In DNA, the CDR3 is TGTGCCAGCTCGTCACAGCATGACCCTTTCTACGAGCAGTACTTC. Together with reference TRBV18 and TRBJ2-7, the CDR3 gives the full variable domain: NAGVMQNPRHLVRRRGQEARLRCSPMKGHSHVYWYRQLPEEGLKFMVYLQKENIIDESGMPKERFSAEFPKEGPSILRIQQVVRGDSAAYFCASSSQHDPFYEQYFGPGTRLTVT.

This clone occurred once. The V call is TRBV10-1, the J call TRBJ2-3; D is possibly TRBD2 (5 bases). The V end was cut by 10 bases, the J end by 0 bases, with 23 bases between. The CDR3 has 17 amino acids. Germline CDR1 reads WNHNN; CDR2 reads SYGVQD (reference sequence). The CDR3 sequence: CATPAEKEGTSTDTQYF. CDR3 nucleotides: TGCGCCACCCCCGCCGAGAAAGAGGGAACTAGCACAGATACGCAGTATTTT.

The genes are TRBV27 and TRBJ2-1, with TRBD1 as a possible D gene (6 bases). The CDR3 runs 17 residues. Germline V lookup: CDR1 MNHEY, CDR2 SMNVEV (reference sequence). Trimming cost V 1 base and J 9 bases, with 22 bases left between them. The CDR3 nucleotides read TGTGCCAGCAGTTTATTCCTGGGGGCGGGTCTCCTCCCTGAGCAGTTCTTC. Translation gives CASSLFLGAGLLPEQFF.

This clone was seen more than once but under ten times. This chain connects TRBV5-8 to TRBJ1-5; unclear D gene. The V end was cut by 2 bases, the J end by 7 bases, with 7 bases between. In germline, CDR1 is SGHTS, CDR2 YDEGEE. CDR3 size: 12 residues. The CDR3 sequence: CASSFRAQPQHF. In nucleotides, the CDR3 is TGTGCCAGCAGCTTTAGAGCCCAGCCCCAGCATTTT.

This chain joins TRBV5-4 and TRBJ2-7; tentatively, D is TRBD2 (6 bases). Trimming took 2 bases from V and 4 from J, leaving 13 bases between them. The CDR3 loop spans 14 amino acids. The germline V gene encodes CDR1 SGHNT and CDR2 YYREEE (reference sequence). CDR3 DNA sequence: TGTGCCAGCAGCTTCCGGGGGACCGAGTACGAGCAGTACTTC. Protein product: CASSFRGTEYEQYF.

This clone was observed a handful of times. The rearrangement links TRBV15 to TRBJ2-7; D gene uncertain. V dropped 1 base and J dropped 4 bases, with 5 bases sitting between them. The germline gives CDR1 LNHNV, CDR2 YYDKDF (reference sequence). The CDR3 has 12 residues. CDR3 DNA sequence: TGTGCCACCAGCAGAGGGCCTTACGAGCAGTACTTC. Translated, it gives CATSRGPYEQYF.

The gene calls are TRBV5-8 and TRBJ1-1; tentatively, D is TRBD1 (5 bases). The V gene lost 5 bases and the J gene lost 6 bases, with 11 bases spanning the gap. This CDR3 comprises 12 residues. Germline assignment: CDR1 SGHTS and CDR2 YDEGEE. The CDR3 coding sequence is TGTGCCAGCAGACGGGGGTACGCTGAAGCTTTCTTT. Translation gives CASRRGYAEAFF.

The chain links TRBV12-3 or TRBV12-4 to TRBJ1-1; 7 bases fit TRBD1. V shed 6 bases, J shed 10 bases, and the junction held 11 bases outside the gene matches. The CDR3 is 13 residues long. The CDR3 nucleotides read TGTGCCAGCAGCCAACACAGGGGTCGGGGAGCTTTCTTT. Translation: CASSQHRGRGAFF.

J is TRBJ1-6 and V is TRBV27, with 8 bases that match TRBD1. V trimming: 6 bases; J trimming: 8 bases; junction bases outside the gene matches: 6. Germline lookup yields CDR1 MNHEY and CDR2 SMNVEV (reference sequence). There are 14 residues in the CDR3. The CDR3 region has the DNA TGTGCCAGCAGACCAGGGGGCGCATATTCACCCCTCCACTTT. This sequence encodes CASRPGGAYSPLHF.

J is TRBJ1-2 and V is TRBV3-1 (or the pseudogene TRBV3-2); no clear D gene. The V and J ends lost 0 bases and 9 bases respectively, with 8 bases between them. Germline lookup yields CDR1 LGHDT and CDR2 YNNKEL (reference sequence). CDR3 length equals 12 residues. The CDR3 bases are TGTGCCAGCAGCCAAGATCAGGCGCGCTACACCTTC. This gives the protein CASSQDQARYTF.

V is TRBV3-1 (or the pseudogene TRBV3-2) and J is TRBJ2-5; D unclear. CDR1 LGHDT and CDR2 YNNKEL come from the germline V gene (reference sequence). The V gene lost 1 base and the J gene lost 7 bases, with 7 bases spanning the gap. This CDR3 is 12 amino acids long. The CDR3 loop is CASSQVEATQYF. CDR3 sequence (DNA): TGTGCCAGCAGCCAAGTCGAGGCGACCCAGTACTTC.

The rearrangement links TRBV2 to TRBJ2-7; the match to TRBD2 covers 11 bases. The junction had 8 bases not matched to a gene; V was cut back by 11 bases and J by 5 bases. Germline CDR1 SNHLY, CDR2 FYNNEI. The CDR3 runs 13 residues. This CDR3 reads CADTLAGGHEQYF. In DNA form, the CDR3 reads TGTGCCGACACTCTAGCGGGAGGTCACGAGCAGTACTTC.

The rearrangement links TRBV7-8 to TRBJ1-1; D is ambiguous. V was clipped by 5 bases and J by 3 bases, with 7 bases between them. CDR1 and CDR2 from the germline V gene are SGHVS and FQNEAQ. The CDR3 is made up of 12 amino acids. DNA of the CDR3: TGTGCCAGCAGCCTCCGGTACACTGAAGCTTTCTTT. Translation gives CASSLRYTEAFF. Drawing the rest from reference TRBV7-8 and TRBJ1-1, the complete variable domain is GAGVSQSPRYKVAKRGQDVALRCDPISGHVSLFWYQQALGQGPEFLTYFQNEAQLDKSGLPSDRFFAERPEGSVSTLKIQRTQQEDSAVYLCASSLRYTEAFFGQGTRLTVV.

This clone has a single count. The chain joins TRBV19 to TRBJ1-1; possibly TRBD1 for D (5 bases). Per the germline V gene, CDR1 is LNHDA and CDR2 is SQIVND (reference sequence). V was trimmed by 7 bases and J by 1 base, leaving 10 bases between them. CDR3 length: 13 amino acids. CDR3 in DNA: TGTGCCAGTACCTCCGGACAGAACACTGAAGCTTTCTTT. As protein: CASTSGQNTEAFF.

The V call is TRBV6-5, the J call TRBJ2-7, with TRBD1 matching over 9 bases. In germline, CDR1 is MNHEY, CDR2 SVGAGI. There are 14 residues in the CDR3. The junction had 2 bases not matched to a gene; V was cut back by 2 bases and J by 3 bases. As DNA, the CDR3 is TGTGCCAGCAGTTACCGACAGGGGGACTACGAGCAGTACTTC. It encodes CASSYRQGDYEQYF.

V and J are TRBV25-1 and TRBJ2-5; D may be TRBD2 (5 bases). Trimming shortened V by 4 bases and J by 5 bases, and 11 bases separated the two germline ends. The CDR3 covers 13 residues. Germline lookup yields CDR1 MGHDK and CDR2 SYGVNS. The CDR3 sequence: CASSVGGRETQYF. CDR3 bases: TGTGCCAGCAGTGTCGGAGGACGGGAGACCCAGTACTTC.